This TCR beta chain was captured by sequencing in a study of cytomegalovirus exposure and HLA in healthy donors. Overall study findings and caveats: Reports state that TCR beta sequences accurately predicted most subjects' HLA-A and HLA-B alleles. The classifier reportedly diagnosed cytomegalovirus status with high specificity and sensitivity. Later analysis identified a missense DCLRE1C variant that was linked to TCR beta V- and J-gene trimming.

Details on this clone: Its cognate antigen is unknown.

PCR involved 60 Vbeta and 13 Jbeta primers. Assay used: immunoSEQ multiplex PCR; TCRdb lists only in-frame clones, some missing. The data show about 190,000 clones, 65% to 75% seen once. There are 16 residues in the CDR3. The germline V gene has CDR1 MNHEY and CDR2 SMNVEV (reference sequence). Trimming cost V 5 bases and J 0 bases; bases outside gene matches: 7. Sequenced: PBMCs. V usage is TRBV27 and J usage is TRBJ2-4; 7 bases align to TRBD2. This receptor was obtained from a man younger than 45 in good health and CMV-seropositive. CDR3 in DNA: TGTGCCAGCAGTCAACCTAGCGGATTAGCCAAAAACATTCAGTACTTC. This codes for CASSQPSGLAKNIQYF.